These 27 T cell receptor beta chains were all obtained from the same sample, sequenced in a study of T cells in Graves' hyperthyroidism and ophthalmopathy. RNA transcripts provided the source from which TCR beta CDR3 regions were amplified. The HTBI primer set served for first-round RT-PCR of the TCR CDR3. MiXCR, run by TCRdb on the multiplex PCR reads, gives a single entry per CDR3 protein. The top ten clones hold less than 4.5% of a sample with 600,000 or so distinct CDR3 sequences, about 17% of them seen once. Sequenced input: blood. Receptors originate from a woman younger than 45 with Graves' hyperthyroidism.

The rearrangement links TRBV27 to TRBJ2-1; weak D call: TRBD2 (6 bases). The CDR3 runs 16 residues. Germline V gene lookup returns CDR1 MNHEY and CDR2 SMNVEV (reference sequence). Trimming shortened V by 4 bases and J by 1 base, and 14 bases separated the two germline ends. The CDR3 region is CASSYGGVPSYNEQFF. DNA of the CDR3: TGTGCCAGCAGTTACGGAGGGGTGCCATCCTACAATGAGCAGTTCTTC.

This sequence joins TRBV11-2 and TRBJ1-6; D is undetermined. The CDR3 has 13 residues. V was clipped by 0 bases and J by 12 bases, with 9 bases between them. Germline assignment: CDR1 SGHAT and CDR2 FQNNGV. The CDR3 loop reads CASSLDLRQPLHF. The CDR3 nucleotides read TGTGCCAGCAGCTTAGATTTAAGGCAACCCCTCCACTTT.

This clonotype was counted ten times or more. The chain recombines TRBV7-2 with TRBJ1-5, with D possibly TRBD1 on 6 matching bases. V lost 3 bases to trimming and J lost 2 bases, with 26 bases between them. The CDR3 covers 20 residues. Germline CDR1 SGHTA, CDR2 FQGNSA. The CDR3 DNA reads TGTGCCAGCAGCTTCCCCCGGGGGGCAGGTGGGATGGCTGGCAATCAGCCCCAGCATTTT. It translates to CASSFPRGAGGMAGNQPQHF.

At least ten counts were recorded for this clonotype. The CDR3 DNA follows: TGTGCCAGCAGCTTAGCCCGGGGGGCCGAGGAGACCCAGTACTTC. Residues: CASSLARGAEETQYF. This chain links TRBV7-2 with TRBJ2-5; possible D gene TRBD2, 7 bases. The V gene lost 0 bases and the J gene lost 5 bases, with 13 bases spanning the gap. The germline CDR1 and CDR2 sequences are SGHTA and FQGNSA. The CDR3 loop spans 15 amino acids.

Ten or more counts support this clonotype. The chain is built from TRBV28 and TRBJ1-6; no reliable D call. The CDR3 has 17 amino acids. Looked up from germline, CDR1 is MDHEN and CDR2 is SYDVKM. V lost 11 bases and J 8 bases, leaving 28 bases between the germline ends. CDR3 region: CAGQCRYPYSVDSPLHF. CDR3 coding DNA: TGTGCCGGGCAGTGCCGTTATCCCTATTCGGTGGATTCACCCCTCCACTTT.

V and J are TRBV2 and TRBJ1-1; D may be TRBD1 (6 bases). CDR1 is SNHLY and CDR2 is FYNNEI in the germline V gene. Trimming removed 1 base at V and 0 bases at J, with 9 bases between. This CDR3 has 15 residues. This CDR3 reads CASSEDRVMNTEAFF. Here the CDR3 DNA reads TGTGCCAGCAGTGAAGACAGGGTCATGAACACTGAAGCTTTCTTT. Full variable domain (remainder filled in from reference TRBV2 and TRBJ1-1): EPEVTQTPSHQVTQMGQEVILRCVPISNHLYFYWYRQILGQKVEFLVSFYNNEISEKSEIFDDQFSVERPDGSNFTLKIRSTKLEDSAMYFCASSEDRVMNTEAFFGQGTRLTVV.

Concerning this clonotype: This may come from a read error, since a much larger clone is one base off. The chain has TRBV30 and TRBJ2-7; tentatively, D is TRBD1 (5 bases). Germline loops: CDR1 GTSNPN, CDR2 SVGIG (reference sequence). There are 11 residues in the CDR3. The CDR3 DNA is TGTGCCTGGAGCAGGGCGTACGAGCATTACTTC. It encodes CAWSRAYEHYF.

The CDR3 nucleotides read TGCAGTGCTAGAGATCCGTCTAGCCGGGAAGAGAGGGCAGATACGCAGTATTTT. Amino acids: CSARDPSSREERADTQYF. This chain connects TRBV20-1 to TRBJ2-3, with D tentatively TRBD2 (5 bases). Germline V gene data show CDR1 as DFQATT and CDR2 as SNEGSKA (reference sequence). The CDR3 length is 18 residues. The V end was cut by 0 bases, the J end by 4 bases, with 23 bases between.

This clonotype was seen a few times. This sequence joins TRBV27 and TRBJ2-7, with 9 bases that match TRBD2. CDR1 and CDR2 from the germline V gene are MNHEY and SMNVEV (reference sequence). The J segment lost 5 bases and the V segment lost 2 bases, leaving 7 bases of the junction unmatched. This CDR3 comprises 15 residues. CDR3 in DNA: TGTGCCAGCAGTTTACGGCTAGCGGGGCGGCACGAGCAGTACTTC. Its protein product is CASSLRLAGRHEQYF.

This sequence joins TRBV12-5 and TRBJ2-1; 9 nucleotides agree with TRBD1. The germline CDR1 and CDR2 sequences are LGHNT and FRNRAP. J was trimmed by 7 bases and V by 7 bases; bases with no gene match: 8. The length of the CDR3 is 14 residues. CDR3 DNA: TGTGCTAGTGCCCCGACAGGGGGTAGGAATGAGCAGTTCTTC. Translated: CASAPTGGRNEQFF.

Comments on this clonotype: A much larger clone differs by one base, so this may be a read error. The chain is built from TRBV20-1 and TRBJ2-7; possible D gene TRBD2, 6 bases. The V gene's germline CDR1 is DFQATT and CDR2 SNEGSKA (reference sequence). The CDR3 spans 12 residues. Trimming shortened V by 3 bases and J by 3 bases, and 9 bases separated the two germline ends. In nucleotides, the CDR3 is TGCAGTGCTAGCGACGGGGGCTACGAGCAGTACTTC. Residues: CSASDGGYEQYF.

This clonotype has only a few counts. This chain's CDR3 is CASSLERVAYGYTF. In DNA form, the CDR3 reads TGTGCCAGCAGCTTGGAGAGGGTAGCCTATGGCTACACCTTC. The rearrangement joins TRBV5-5 to TRBJ1-2; unclear D gene. Germline assignment: CDR1 SGHKS and CDR2 YYEKEE (reference sequence). Deletions cut 0 bases from V and 4 bases from J, with 10 bases between. CDR3 length: 14 residues.

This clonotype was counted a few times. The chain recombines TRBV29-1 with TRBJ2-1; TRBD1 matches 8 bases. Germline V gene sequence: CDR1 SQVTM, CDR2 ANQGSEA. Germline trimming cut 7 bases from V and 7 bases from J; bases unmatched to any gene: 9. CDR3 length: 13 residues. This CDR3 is CSAPGGALNEQFF. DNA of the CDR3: TGCAGCGCCCCAGGGGGCGCTTTGAATGAGCAGTTCTTC.

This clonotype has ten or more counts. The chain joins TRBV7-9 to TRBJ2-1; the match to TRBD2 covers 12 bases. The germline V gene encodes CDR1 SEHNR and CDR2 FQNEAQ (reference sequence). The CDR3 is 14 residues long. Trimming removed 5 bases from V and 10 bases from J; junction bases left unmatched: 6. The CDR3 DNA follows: TGTGCCAGCAGCCAACTAGCGGGAGGTGAGGAGCAGTTCTTC. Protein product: CASSQLAGGEEQFF.

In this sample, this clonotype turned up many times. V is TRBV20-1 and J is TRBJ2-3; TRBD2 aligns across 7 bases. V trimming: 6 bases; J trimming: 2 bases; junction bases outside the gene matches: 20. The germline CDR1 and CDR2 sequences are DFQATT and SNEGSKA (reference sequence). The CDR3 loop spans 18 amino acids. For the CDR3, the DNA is TGCAGTGCCTCGTACCCAAGTCGGAGCGGGATTTACACAGATACGCAGTATTTT. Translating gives CSASYPSRSGIYTDTQYF.

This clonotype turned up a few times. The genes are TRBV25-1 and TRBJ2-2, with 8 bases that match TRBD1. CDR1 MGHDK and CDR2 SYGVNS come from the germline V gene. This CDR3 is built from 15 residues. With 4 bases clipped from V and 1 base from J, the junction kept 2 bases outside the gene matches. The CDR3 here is CASSADRGNTGELFF. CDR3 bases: TGTGCCAGCAGTGCCGACAGGGGGAACACCGGGGAGCTGTTTTTT.

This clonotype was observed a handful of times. As DNA, the CDR3 is TGTGCCAGCAGTCCGACCAAGACAAACACCGGGGAGCTGTTTTTT. Translated: CASSPTKTNTGELFF. The V call is TRBV28, the J call TRBJ2-2; no clear D. The CDR3 contains 15 residues. V gave up 5 bases and J gave up 2 bases, with 12 bases separating them. CDR1 and CDR2 from the germline V gene are MDHEN and SYDVKM. The whole variable domain, filled in from reference TRBV28 and TRBJ2-2, reads DVKVTQSSRYLVKRTGEKVFLECVQDMDHENMFWYRQDPGLGLRLIYFSYDVKMKEKGDIPEGYSVSREKKERFSLILESASTNQTSMYLCASSPTKTNTGELFFGEGSRLTVL.

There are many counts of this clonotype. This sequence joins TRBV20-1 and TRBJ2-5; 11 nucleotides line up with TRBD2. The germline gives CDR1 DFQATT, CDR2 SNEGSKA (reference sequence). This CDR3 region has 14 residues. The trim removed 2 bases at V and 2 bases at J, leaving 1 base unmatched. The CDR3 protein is CSARRTSGQETQYF. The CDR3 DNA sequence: TGCAGTGCTAGACGGACTAGCGGGCAAGAGACCCAGTACTTC.

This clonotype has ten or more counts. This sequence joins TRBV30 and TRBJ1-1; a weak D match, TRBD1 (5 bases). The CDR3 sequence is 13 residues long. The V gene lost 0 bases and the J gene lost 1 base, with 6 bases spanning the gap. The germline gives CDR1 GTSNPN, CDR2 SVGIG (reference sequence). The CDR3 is CAWSVRGNTEAFF. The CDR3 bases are TGTGCCTGGAGTGTAAGGGGGAACACTGAAGCTTTCTTT.

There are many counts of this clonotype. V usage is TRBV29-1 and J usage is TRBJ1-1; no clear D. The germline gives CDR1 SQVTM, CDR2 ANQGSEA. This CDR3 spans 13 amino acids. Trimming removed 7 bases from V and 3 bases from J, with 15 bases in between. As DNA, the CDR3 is TGCAGCGCCCTTCCCCTACGGGACACTGAAGCTTTCTTT. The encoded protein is CSALPLRDTEAFF.

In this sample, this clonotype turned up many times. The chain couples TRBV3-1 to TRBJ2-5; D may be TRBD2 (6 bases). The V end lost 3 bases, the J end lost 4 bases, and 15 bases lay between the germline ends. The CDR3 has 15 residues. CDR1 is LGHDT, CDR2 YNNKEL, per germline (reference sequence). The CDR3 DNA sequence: TGTGCCAGCAGCCAGAGGAGACTAGACGGAGAGACCCAGTACTTC. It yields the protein CASSQRRLDGETQYF.

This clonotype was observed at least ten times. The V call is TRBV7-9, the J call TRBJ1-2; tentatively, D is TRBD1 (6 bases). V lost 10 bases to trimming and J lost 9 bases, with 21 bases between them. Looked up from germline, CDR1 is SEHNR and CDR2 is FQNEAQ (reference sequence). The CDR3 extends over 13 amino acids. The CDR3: CATHTGGANRYTF. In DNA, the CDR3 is TGTGCCACTCACACGGGGGGCGCGAACCGCTACACCTTC.

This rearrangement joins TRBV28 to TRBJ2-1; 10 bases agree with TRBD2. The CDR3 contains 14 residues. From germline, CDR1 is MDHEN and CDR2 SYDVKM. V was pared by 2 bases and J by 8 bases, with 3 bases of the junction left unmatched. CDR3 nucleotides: TGTGCCAGCAGTTTAAGCGGGAGGGTCTATGAGCAGTTCTTC. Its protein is CASSLSGRVYEQFF.

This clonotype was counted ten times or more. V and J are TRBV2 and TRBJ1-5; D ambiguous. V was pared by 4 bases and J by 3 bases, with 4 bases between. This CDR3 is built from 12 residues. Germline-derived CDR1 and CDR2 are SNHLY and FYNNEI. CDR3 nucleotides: TGTGCCAGCAGTGTGGACAATCAGCCCCAGCATTTT. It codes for CASSVDNQPQHF. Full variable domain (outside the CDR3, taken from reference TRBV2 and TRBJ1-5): EPEVTQTPSHQVTQMGQEVILRCVPISNHLYFYWYRQILGQKVEFLVSFYNNEISEKSEIFDDQFSVERPDGSNFTLKIRSTKLEDSAMYFCASSVDNQPQHFGDGTRLSIL.

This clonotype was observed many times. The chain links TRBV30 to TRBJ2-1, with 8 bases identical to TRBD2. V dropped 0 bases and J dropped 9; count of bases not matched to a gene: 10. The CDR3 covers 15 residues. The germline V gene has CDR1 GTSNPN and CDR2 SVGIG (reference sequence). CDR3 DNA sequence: TGTGCCTGGAGTGTAAAGGCGGGAGGAAGTAGTGAGCAGTTCTTC. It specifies CAWSVKAGGSSEQFF.

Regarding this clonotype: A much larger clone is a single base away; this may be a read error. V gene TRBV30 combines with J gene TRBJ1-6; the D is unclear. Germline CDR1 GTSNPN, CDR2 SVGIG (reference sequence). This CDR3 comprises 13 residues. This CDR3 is CAGSVQQNSPLHF. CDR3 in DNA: TGTGCCGGGAGTGTACAGCAGAATTCACCCCTCCACTTT.

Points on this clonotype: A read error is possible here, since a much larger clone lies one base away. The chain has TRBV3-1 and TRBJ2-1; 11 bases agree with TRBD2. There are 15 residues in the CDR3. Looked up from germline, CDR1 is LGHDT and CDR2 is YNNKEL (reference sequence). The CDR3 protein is CASSQTSGRKNEQSF. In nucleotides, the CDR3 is TGTGCCAGCAGCCAAACTAGCGGGAGAAAGAATGAGCAGTCCTTC.